The 12 T cell receptor beta chains below come from one sample, sequenced in a study of CD8 T cells in Susac syndrome. The RNA, roughly 0.45 to 1 ug, was put through reverse transcription using random hexamers. TCRdb re-analysed the immunoSEQ multiplex PCR reads in MiXCR, keeping a single row per CDR3 protein. The data show roughly 130,000 distinct CDR3 sequences, with around 94% seen just once and over 0.1% held by the top ten. The sequencing input was CD4+ T cells from PBMCs. Every receptor here comes from a human donor with multiple sclerosis.

The chain has TRBV6-2 or TRBV6-3 and TRBJ2-2, with TRBD1 as a possible D gene (6 bases). Germline assignment: CDR1 MNHEY and CDR2 SVGEGT. The V end lost 5 bases, the J end lost 1 base, and 8 bases lay between the germline ends. The CDR3 covers 14 residues. The CDR3 coding sequence is TGTGCCAGCAGTCTACAGGGGAACACCGGGGAGCTGTTTTTT. This codes for CASSLQGNTGELFF.

V and J are TRBV15 and TRBJ1-4; D possibly corresponds to TRBD1 (5 bases). The CDR3 has 14 residues. The germline V gene encodes CDR1 LNHNV and CDR2 YYDKDF (reference sequence). Between the trimmed V and J ends, which lost 0 bases and 8 bases, there was a span of 10 bases. CDR3 region: CATSRDGQGEKLFF. The CDR3 coding sequence is TGTGCCACCAGCAGAGATGGGCAGGGAGAAAAACTGTTTTTT.

The chain has TRBV11-2 and TRBJ2-5, with D perhaps matching TRBD1 or TRBD2 (5 bases each). The CDR3 totals 12 residues. Trimming left V 5 bases short and J 8 bases short, with 12 bases between. Germline V gene data show CDR1 as SGHAT and CDR2 as FQNNGV. CDR3 region: CASSPSGRTQYF. The CDR3 DNA is TGTGCCAGCAGCCCATCAGGGAGAACCCAGTACTTC. The variable domain in full, with the rest retrieved from reference TRBV11-2 and TRBJ2-5, is EAGVAQSPRYKIIEKRQSVAFWCNPISGHATLYWYQQILGQGPKLLIQFQNNGVVDDSQLPKDRFSAERLKGVDSTLKIQPAKLEDSAVYLCASSPSGRTQYFGPGTRLLVL.

This clonotype showed up just a few times. The chain recombines TRBV19 with TRBJ1-1; 7 nucleotides match TRBD1. The CDR3 is made up of 14 amino acids. V was pared by 6 bases and J by 2 bases, with 6 bases of the junction left unmatched. CDR1 LNHDA and CDR2 SQIVND come from the germline V gene (reference sequence). In nucleotides, the CDR3 is TGTGCCAGTAGCTTAACAGGGGTTAACACTGAAGCTTTCTTT. It codes for CASSLTGVNTEAFF. The variable domain in full, with the rest retrieved from reference TRBV19 and TRBJ1-1, is DGGITQSPKYLFRKEGQNVTLSCEQNLNHDAMYWYRQDPGQGLRLIYYSQIVNDFQKGDIAEGYSVSREKKESFPLTVTSAQKNPTAFYLCASSLTGVNTEAFFGQGTRLTVV.

The chain carries TRBV5-1 and TRBJ2-7; 10 bases map to TRBD2. V dropped 3 bases and J dropped 12; count of bases not matched to a gene: 15. The CDR3 is made up of 15 amino acids. Per germline, CDR1 SGHRS and CDR2 YFSETQ. The CDR3 region has the DNA TGCGCCAGCAGCTCGACACTGGCTAGCGGGAGAGCCCGGTACTTC. This codes for CASSSTLASGRARYF.

The gene calls are TRBV29-1 and TRBJ1-4, with D unresolved. Germline CDR1 SQVTM, CDR2 ANQGSEA. Trimming removed 6 bases at V and 0 bases at J, with 14 bases between. The CDR3 has 15 residues. The DNA for the CDR3 is TGCAGCGTCACCCCGGGCACCGCAACTAATGAAAAACTGTTTTTT. It encodes CSVTPGTATNEKLFF.

The chain combines TRBV27 with TRBJ2-7, with a possible D match to TRBD2 (6 bases). This CDR3 is built from 15 residues. In germline, CDR1 is MNHEY, CDR2 SMNVEV (reference sequence). Deletions cut 6 bases from V and 5 bases from J, with 20 bases between. CDR3 residues: CASSPREARQNEQYF. The CDR3 DNA follows: TGTGCCAGCAGCCCTAGGGAGGCCCGCCAGAACGAGCAGTACTTC.

This sequence joins TRBV6-5 and TRBJ2-5; perhaps TRBD1 as D (5 bases). CDR3 size: 12 residues. Germline lookup yields CDR1 MNHEY and CDR2 SVGAGI. Between the trimmed V and J ends, which lost 9 bases and 5 bases, there was a span of 13 bases. In DNA form, the CDR3 reads TGTGCCAGTGGAGTTTGGGGCGAGACCCAGTACTTC. Encoded protein: CASGVWGETQYF.

The V call is TRBV4-2, the J call TRBJ2-7, with 8 positions matching TRBD1. Germline loops: CDR1 LGHNA, CDR2 YNFKEQ. This CDR3 contains 18 residues. Trimming cost V 1 base and J 7 bases; bases outside gene matches: 18. CDR3 nucleotide sequence: TGTGCCAGCAGCCAAGGGGAGCCCCGGGACAGGAGTTCCAGGGAGCAGTACTTC. It translates to CASSQGEPRDRSSREQYF.

V usage is TRBV30 and J usage is TRBJ2-2; D is unclear. The germline V and J ends were trimmed by 3 bases and 8 bases, with 10 bases remaining between them. The CDR3 has 12 residues. Per the germline V gene, CDR1 is GTSNPN and CDR2 is SVGIG (reference sequence). In nucleotides, the CDR3 is TGTGCCTGGAGGGCAGGACCGGGGGAGCTGTTTTTT. Its protein product is CAWRAGPGELFF.

The V gene is TRBV5-1, the J gene TRBJ2-1; 13 bases fit TRBD2. This CDR3 has 19 residues. Trimming at V came to 4 bases and at J to 0 bases, leaving 10 bases not matched to a gene. Germline-derived CDR1 and CDR2 are SGHRS and YFSETQ. The chain's CDR3 is CASSPTLAGGPGSYNEQFF. DNA for the CDR3: TGCGCCAGCAGCCCTACACTAGCGGGGGGGCCGGGCTCCTACAATGAGCAGTTCTTC.

The rearrangement joins TRBV23-1 to TRBJ1-1; D ambiguous. TRBV23-1 has ORF status, its function being uncertain. Trimming removed 4 bases from V and 2 bases from J, with 8 bases in between. The CDR3 runs 13 residues. CDR3 bases: TGCGCCAGCAGTCCTAACAGAAACACTGAAGCTTTCTTT. It codes for CASSPNRNTEAFF.